This TCR beta chain was observed in a study of patients and donors after allogeneic stem cell transplantation. This clonotype was picked up many times. TCRdb reprocessed the RT-PCR reads with MiXCR, giving one entry per CDR3 protein. The repertoire has 15,000 to 20,000 distinct CDR3 sequences, around 5% of them found once; the top ten carry around 40%. V gave up 4 bases and J gave up 4 bases, with 14 bases separating them. CDR3 length: 15 amino acids. Germline values: CDR1 LGHDT, CDR2 YNNKEL (reference sequence). The V call is TRBV3-1, the J call TRBJ2-1; D is possibly TRBD2 (5 bases). The receptor was isolated from a human donor who was either an allogeneic HSCT recipient or a stem cell or donor lymphocyte infusion donor (not recorded which). It is not recorded whose cells these are; they may come from a transplant donor. Sequences were obtained from blood, either unsorted or a sorted T cell fraction (not recorded which). The CDR3 DNA reads as TGTGCCAGCAGCCCCTTAGGAGGCCGGTACAATGAGCAGTTCTTC. Translation: CASSPLGGRYNEQFF.